One sample yielded the 32 T cell receptor beta chains listed below, sequenced in a study of vaccination and CD4 T cells after COVID-19. No antigen has been assigned to these receptors. Treatment denoted: roughly 10-day PBMC culture with coronavirus spike peptide pools or control peptides (ViraFEST assay). An Oncomine TCR Beta short-read assay was used to sequence the DNA from cultured CD4+ T cells. TCRdb redid the calling of the PCR reads with MiXCR, one entry per CDR3 protein. The sample yields about 5,500 distinct CDR3 sequences, around 69% seen once. Sequenced material: CD4+ T cells from blood, cultured in vitro. The receptor source for this set is a human donor who had recovered from COVID-19.

This clonotype was seen a handful of times. The chain has TRBV7-2 and TRBJ2-5; D remains ambiguous. Germline assignment: CDR1 SGHTA and CDR2 FQGNSA. This CDR3 comprises 15 residues. The ends were cut back, 2 bases at V and 0 bases at J, with 10 bases in the middle. The CDR3, as DNA: TGTGCCAGCAGCTTATCGTTAGGAGACCAAGAGACCCAGTACTTC. This codes for CASSLSLGDQETQYF.

J is TRBJ1-2 and V is TRBV12-3 or TRBV12-4; TRBD1 agrees at 8 bases. The CDR3 spans 15 residues. V gave up 2 bases and J gave up 13 bases; unmatched junction bases: 15. This CDR3 reads CASSLRGQGARKPTF. The CDR3 nucleotides are TGTGCCAGCAGTTTACGGGGGCAGGGGGCGCGGAAACCCACCTTC.

CDR3: CASSEWGRGGGVYSNQPQHF. The CDR3 DNA reads as TGTGCCAGCAGTGAATGGGGACGGGGTGGTGGTGTATATAGCAATCAGCCCCAGCATTTT. The chain recombines TRBV6-1 with TRBJ1-5; a weak D match, TRBD1 (5 bases). This CDR3 comprises 20 residues. V was shortened by 2 bases and J by 0 bases, with 23 bases between the two germline ends. Germline CDR1 reads MNHNS; CDR2 reads SASEGT.

V gene TRBV11-3 combines with J gene TRBJ2-3; 8 bases are a match to TRBD2. Germline V CDR1 and CDR2: SGHNT, YENEEA. This CDR3 spans 16 amino acids. Unmatched junction bases numbered 5, after V lost 1 base and J lost 2 bases. CDR3 sequence (DNA): TGTGCCAGCAGCTTAGGAACTAGCGGCAACACAGATACGCAGTATTTT. It specifies CASSLGTSGNTDTQYF.

The V gene is TRBV10-3, the J gene TRBJ1-2; the match to TRBD1 covers 9 bases. Unmatched junction bases numbered 10, after V lost 4 bases and J lost 4 bases. Germline V lookup: CDR1 ENHRY, CDR2 SYGVKD. The CDR3 covers 16 residues. CDR3 protein: CAISGGQGGAGYGYTF. CDR3 coding DNA: TGTGCCATCAGTGGGGGACAGGGTGGCGCCGGCTATGGCTACACCTTC.

The CDR3 sequence: CASSIDMKRFSSYNSPLHF. Written as DNA, the CDR3 is TGTGCCAGTAGTATAGATATGAAGAGGTTCAGCTCCTATAATTCACCCCTCCACTTT. The V call is TRBV19, the J call TRBJ1-6; D call uncertain. Trimming removed 0 bases from V and 0 bases from J, with 15 bases in between. The CDR3 runs to 19 residues. Germline V CDR1 and CDR2: LNHDA, SQIVND (reference sequence).

The chain uses TRBV19 and TRBJ2-3; 10 bases are a match to TRBD2. V trimming: 4 bases; J trimming: 1 base; junction bases outside the gene matches: 5. Germline V gene sequence: CDR1 LNHDA, CDR2 SQIVND (reference sequence). The CDR3 extends over 16 amino acids. CDR3 nucleotide sequence: TGTGCCAGTAGTAAGGCCGGGACTAGCGGCACAGATACGCAGTATTTT. This sequence encodes CASSKAGTSGTDTQYF.

This clonotype came up a few times. This sequence joins TRBV15 and TRBJ1-5, with no clear D. V dropped 0 bases and J dropped 7 bases, with 13 bases sitting between them. CDR3 length: 15 amino acids. CDR1 and CDR2 (germline): LNHNV, YYDKDF (reference sequence). CDR3 sequence reads: CATSRDNNRGQPQHF. The CDR3, as DNA: TGTGCCACCAGCAGAGATAACAACAGAGGGCAGCCCCAGCATTTT.

V is TRBV5-1 and J is TRBJ2-1; perhaps TRBD1 as D (6 bases). The CDR3 has 14 residues. The germline gives CDR1 SGHRS, CDR2 YFSETQ. V was cut by 2 bases and J by 5 bases, with 11 bases left in between. The CDR3 sequence: CASSFMGANNEQFF. CDR3 nucleotide sequence: TGCGCCAGCAGCTTTATGGGGGCGAACAATGAGCAGTTCTTC.

The V gene is TRBV20-1, the J gene TRBJ2-1; 9 nucleotides agree with TRBD2. The V and J ends lost 3 bases and 5 bases, in that order; junction bases with no gene match: 11. The germline V gene encodes CDR1 DFQATT and CDR2 SNEGSKA (reference sequence). The CDR3 loop spans 16 amino acids. In DNA form, the CDR3 reads TGCAGTGCTAGTACGGTCCTAGCGGGGTTGGACAATGAGCAGTTCTTC. Its protein is CSASTVLAGLDNEQFF.

The J gene is TRBJ1-1, the V gene TRBV19; D gene uncertain. V dropped 3 bases and J dropped 1 base, with 12 bases sitting between them. In germline, CDR1 is LNHDA, CDR2 SQIVND (reference sequence). CDR3 length: 15 residues. The CDR3 region has the DNA TGTGCCAGTAGTATCGGGTTCCTAGGGAACACTGAAGCTTTCTTT. This translates into CASSIGFLGNTEAFF.

The gene calls are TRBV7-9 and TRBJ2-7; D is unclear. V was cut by 1 base and J by 7 bases, with 14 bases left in between. This CDR3 has 14 amino acids. Germline V gene data show CDR1 as SEHNR and CDR2 as FQNEAQ (reference sequence). CDR3 nucleotides: TGTGCCAGCAGCTTAGAGGTTCCGATGGGGGAGCAGTACTTC. It yields the protein CASSLEVPMGEQYF.

This rearrangement joins TRBV27 to TRBJ1-6; D possibly corresponds to TRBD1 (5 bases). The V gene lost 8 bases and the J gene lost 9 bases, with 17 bases spanning the gap. The CDR3 is made up of 14 amino acids. The germline CDR1 and CDR2 sequences are MNHEY and SMNVEV (reference sequence). This CDR3 reads CASSSGTGGSPLHF. DNA of the CDR3: TGTGCCAGCTCGTCCGGGACGGGGGGTTCACCCCTCCACTTT.

This chain uses TRBV10-3 with TRBJ1-5; D possibly corresponds to TRBD1 (5 bases). The CDR3 contains 16 residues. The germline CDR1 and CDR2 sequences are ENHRY and SYGVKD. Trimming shortened V by 10 bases and J by 3 bases, and 22 bases separated the two germline ends. CDR3 DNA: TGTGCCACCCGTCTTGGGGGAGGCGGAATCAATCAGCCCCAGCATTTT. It specifies CATRLGGGGINQPQHF.

The rearrangement links TRBV20-1 to TRBJ1-5; D might be TRBD1 (6 bases). CDR3 length equals 19 residues. V lost 5 bases and J lost 0, with 26 bases in between. In germline, CDR1 is DFQATT, CDR2 SNEGSKA (reference sequence). The CDR3 loop is CSAPKDRNKWGYSNQPQHF. The CDR3 DNA sequence: TGCAGTGCTCCTAAGGACAGAAACAAGTGGGGGTATAGCAATCAGCCCCAGCATTTT.

V usage is TRBV12-3 or TRBV12-4 and J usage is TRBJ1-4; 8 bases are a match to TRBD1. J lost 7 bases, V lost 6 bases, and 7 bases had no gene match. This CDR3 contains 14 residues. The CDR3 is CASREGQGGEKLFF. Here the CDR3 DNA reads TGTGCCAGCAGGGAAGGACAGGGAGGTGAAAAACTGTTTTTT.

The V and J genes are TRBV11-3 and TRBJ2-5; no clear D. Trimming took 1 base from V and 2 from J, leaving 11 bases between them. The length of the CDR3 is 15 residues. Germline CDR1 is SGHNT and CDR2 is YENEEA. This CDR3 is CASSLVPHTQETQYF. CDR3 nucleotide sequence: TGTGCCAGCAGCTTAGTCCCTCATACTCAAGAGACCCAGTACTTC.

This clonotype showed up just once. The rearrangement links TRBV6-1 to TRBJ1-5; 9 nucleotides agree with TRBD1. Trimming took 7 bases from V and 5 from J; bases not matched to a gene: 6. CDR3 length: 14 amino acids. Germline values: CDR1 MNHNS, CDR2 SASEGT. The CDR3 is CASTLGTGYQPQHF. The DNA for the CDR3 is TGTGCCAGCACTTTAGGGACAGGGTATCAGCCCCAGCATTTT.

The chain links TRBV2 to TRBJ2-2; 8 positions agree with TRBD1. J lost 0 bases, V lost 5 bases, and 2 bases had no gene match. The CDR3 has 15 amino acids. Germline-derived CDR1 and CDR2 are SNHLY and FYNNEI. This CDR3 is CASSRQGTNTGELFF. In DNA, the CDR3 is TGTGCCAGCAGTCGACAGGGGACGAACACCGGGGAGCTGTTTTTT.

This chain connects TRBV30 to TRBJ2-6; D might be TRBD2 (6 bases). Germline CDR1 is GTSNPN and CDR2 is SVGIG (reference sequence). Between the trimmed V and J ends, which lost 8 bases and 2 bases, there was a span of 22 bases. The length of the CDR3 is 17 residues. For the CDR3, the DNA is TGTGCCGGGAATCCTCGGACTGGGAGGCCTGGGGCCAACGTCCTGACTTTC. Its translation: CAGNPRTGRPGANVLTF.

This sequence joins TRBV28 and TRBJ2-7; 8 bases are a match to TRBD2. There are 16 residues in the CDR3. Germline V gene data show CDR1 as MDHEN and CDR2 as SYDVKM. Trimming removed 7 bases from V and 0 bases from J; junction bases left unmatched: 11. The CDR3 DNA follows: TGTGCCAGCACCAAAACCGGGGGGGGAAGCTCCTACGAGCAGTACTTC. This gives the protein CASTKTGGGSSYEQYF.

This rearrangement joins TRBV10-2 to TRBJ2-1; no clear D gene. The V end was cut by 2 bases, the J end by 1 base, with 9 bases between. Germline values: CDR1 WSHSY, CDR2 SAAADI. This CDR3 region has 15 residues. CDR3 loop: CASSEGPPSYNEQFF. CDR3 coding DNA: TGCGCCAGCAGTGAGGGTCCACCTTCCTACAATGAGCAGTTCTTC.

The chain has TRBV15 and TRBJ1-2, with 7 bases that match TRBD1. The V gene end was trimmed by 0 bases and the J gene end by 4 bases; junction bases not matched to a gene: 8. Germline V lookup: CDR1 LNHNV, CDR2 YYDKDF (reference sequence). The CDR3 spans 16 residues. The CDR3 protein is CATSREGGRGAYGYTF. The CDR3 region has the DNA TGTGCCACCAGCAGAGAGGGTGGCAGGGGGGCCTATGGCTACACCTTC. The full variable domain, with the rest looked up from reference TRBV15 and TRBJ1-2, is DAMVIQNPRYQVTQFGKPVTLSCSQTLNHNVMYWYQQKSSQAPKLLFHYYDKDFNNEADTPDNFQSRRPNTSFCFLDIRSPGLGDTAMYLCATSREGGRGAYGYTFGSGTRLTVV.

Here the CDR3 reads CASSPGQGIETVQPQHF. For the CDR3, the DNA is TGTGCCAGCAGCCCGGGACAGGGGATCGAGACGGTCCAGCCCCAGCATTTT. The chain recombines TRBV7-9 with TRBJ1-5; 10 bases are shared with TRBD1. J gave up 7 bases and V 5 bases, and 14 bases lay outside the gene matches. The CDR3 totals 17 residues. Germline-derived CDR1 and CDR2 are SEHNR and FQNEAQ (reference sequence).

The CDR3 protein is CASSLSADRNYGYTF. The CDR3 DNA follows: TGTGCCAGCAGTTTATCCGCGGACAGGAACTATGGCTACACCTTC. This rearrangement joins TRBV27 to TRBJ1-2, with 7 bases that match TRBD1. Germline V gene data show CDR1 as MNHEY and CDR2 as SMNVEV (reference sequence). The CDR3 has 15 residues. The V and J ends lost 0 bases and 2 bases, in that order; junction bases with no gene match: 3.

The chain is built from TRBV20-1 and TRBJ1-5; the D gene is possibly TRBD1 (6 bases). Trimming took 5 bases from V and 3 from J, leaving 17 bases between them. This CDR3 is built from 15 residues. CDR1 and CDR2 from the germline V gene are DFQATT and SNEGSKA (reference sequence). CDR3 DNA: TGCAGTGCTGGGCCGGGGGCGGCCCCCAATCAGCCCCAGCATTTT. This sequence encodes CSAGPGAAPNQPQHF.

This chain connects TRBV6-1 to TRBJ2-3, with D maybe TRBD2 (5 bases). CDR1 and CDR2 (germline): MNHNS, SASEGT. The CDR3 totals 15 residues. The V and J ends lost 6 bases and 1 base respectively, with 14 bases between them. The CDR3 DNA follows: TGTGCCAGCAGCCCTGTTGAGGGAGGCACAGATACGCAGTATTTT. Translated: CASSPVEGGTDTQYF.

The V and J genes are TRBV7-9 and TRBJ2-5; D unresolved. Trimming removed 5 bases at V and 3 bases at J, with 7 bases between. Germline V lookup: CDR1 SEHNR, CDR2 FQNEAQ (reference sequence). The CDR3 has 12 residues. The CDR3 nucleotides read TGTGCCAGCAGCCGACGAGAAGAGACCCAGTACTTC. Its protein product is CASSRREETQYF.

The chain couples TRBV27 to TRBJ2-7; D not resolved. V was clipped by 8 bases and J by 7 bases, with 3 bases between them. The germline V gene has CDR1 MNHEY and CDR2 SMNVEV (reference sequence). CDR3 size: 8 residues. The CDR3 loop reads CASGEQYF. CDR3 DNA: TGTGCCAGCGGGGAGCAGTACTTC.

The CDR3 DNA is TGTGCCAGCAGTTTAGGGACTAGCGGCACAGATACGCAGTATTTT. As protein: CASSLGTSGTDTQYF. The V call is TRBV28, the J call TRBJ2-3; 10 bases are shared with TRBD2. The CDR3 sequence is 15 residues long. V dropped 2 bases and J dropped 1; count of bases not matched to a gene: 0. Per the germline V gene, CDR1 is MDHEN and CDR2 is SYDVKM.

J is TRBJ1-4 and V is TRBV27; TRBD1 aligns across 9 bases. The junction had 21 bases not matched to a gene; V was cut back by 1 base and J by 3 bases. Germline V CDR1 and CDR2: MNHEY, SMNVEV (reference sequence). This CDR3 spans 22 amino acids. The CDR3 DNA reads as TGTGCCAGCAGTTTATACTATACCCGGGACAGGGCTTCGCGCTTAGCTAATGAAAAACTGTTTTTT. Translated, it gives CASSLYYTRDRASRLANEKLFF.

The V gene is TRBV27, the J gene TRBJ2-5; TRBD2 might be the D (6 bases). Per germline, CDR1 MNHEY and CDR2 SMNVEV (reference sequence). The V end lost 3 bases, the J end lost 2 bases, and 13 bases lay between the germline ends. The CDR3 is 15 residues long. CDR3 sequence reads: CASSFDSGGQETQYF. CDR3 DNA sequence: TGTGCCAGCAGTTTCGATAGCGGCGGACAAGAGACCCAGTACTTC.